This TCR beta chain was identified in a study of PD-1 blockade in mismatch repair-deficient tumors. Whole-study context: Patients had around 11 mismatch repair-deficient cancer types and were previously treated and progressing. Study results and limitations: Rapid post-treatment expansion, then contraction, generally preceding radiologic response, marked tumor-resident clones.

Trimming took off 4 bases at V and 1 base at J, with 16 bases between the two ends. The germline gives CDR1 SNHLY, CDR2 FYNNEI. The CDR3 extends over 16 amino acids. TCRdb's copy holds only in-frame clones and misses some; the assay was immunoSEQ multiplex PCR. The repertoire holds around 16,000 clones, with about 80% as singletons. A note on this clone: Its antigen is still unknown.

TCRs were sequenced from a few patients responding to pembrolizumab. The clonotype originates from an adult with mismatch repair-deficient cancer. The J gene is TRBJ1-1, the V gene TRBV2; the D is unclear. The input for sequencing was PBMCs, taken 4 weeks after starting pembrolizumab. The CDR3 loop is CASSGLRHPRNTEAFF. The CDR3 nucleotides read TGTGCCAGCAGTGGCCTAAGACACCCGAGGAACACTGAAGCTTTCTTT.